A few counts support the clone carrying this T cell receptor (beta chain). The antigen is unknown. TCRdb fed the 5' RACE reads into MiXCR, producing one record per CDR3 protein. The table lists approximately 76,000 distinct CDR3 sequences, 12% of them singletons, with approximately 2.4% in the top ten. The source of the sample is a study of early T cells in non-severe SARS-CoV-2 infection. The overall study: Whole-blood bulk RNA, unsorted, was sequenced, and chains were unpaired.

Broader study findings: Clonotype matching in VDJdb favored anti-spike CD8 responses and did not capture private and CD4 specificities.

CDR1 SGDLS and CDR2 YYNGEE come from the germline V gene. CDR3 length equals 16 residues. V was trimmed by 4 bases and J by 4 bases, leaving 19 bases between them. The sequence was obtained from an adult who was a healthcare worker with PCR-confirmed SARS-CoV-2 infection or an uninfected control (not recorded which). The sequenced sample consisted of whole blood. The chain employs TRBV9 and TRBJ2-3; weak D call: TRBD2 (5 bases). CDR3 nucleotides: TGTGCCAGCAGCACCGGTGGCGGGTTCAGACCAGATACGCAGTATTTT. Translating gives CASSTGGGFRPDTQYF.